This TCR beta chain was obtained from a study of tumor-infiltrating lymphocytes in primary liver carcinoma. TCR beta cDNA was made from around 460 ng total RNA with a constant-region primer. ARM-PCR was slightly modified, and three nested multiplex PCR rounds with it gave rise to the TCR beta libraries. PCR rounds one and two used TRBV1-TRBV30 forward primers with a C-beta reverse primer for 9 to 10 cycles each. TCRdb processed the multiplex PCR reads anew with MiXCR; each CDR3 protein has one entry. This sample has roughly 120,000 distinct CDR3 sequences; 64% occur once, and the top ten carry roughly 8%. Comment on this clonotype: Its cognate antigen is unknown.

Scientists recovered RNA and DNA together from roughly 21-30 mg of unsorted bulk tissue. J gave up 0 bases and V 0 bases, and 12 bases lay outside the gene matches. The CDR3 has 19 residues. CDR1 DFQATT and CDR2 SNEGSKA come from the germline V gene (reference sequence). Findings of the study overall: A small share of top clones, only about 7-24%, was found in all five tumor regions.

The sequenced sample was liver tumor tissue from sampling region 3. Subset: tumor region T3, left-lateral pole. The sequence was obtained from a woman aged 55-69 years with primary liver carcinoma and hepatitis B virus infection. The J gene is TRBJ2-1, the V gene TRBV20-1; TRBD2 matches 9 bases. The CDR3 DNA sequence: TGCAGTGCTAGAGATATTGGCGGGAGGGCCGGGCTCTCCTACAATGAGCAGTTCTTC. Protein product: CSARDIGGRAGLSYNEQFF.